The 3 T cell receptor beta chains listed next were all sequenced from one sample in a study of regulatory T cells in long-lasting Graves disease. As for time point: persistent/refractory GD, antithyroid drugs over 5 years with positive TRAb. PBMC-extracted RNA yielded the TCR library. Both iRepertoire HTBI primers and Arm-PCR of CDR3 regions were used to build the TCR beta libraries. TCRdb recomputed calls from the multiplex PCR reads with MiXCR, one row per CDR3 protein. The sample lists about 470,000 distinct CDR3 sequences; about a fifth were seen once. The starting material was peripheral blood mononuclear cells (PBMCs), obtained when the disease was refractory, from a patient treated with antithyroid drugs. The source of these receptors is a female donor with Graves disease.

This sequence joins TRBV19 and TRBJ1-5, with TRBD1 identical over 8 bases. The CDR3 contains 15 residues. The germline V gene encodes CDR1 LNHDA and CDR2 SQIVND (reference sequence). J was trimmed by 1 base and V by 8 bases; bases with no gene match: 7. This CDR3 reads CASGQGSESNQPQHF. CDR3 DNA: TGTGCCAGTGGACAGGGTTCTGAGAGCAATCAGCCCCAGCATTTT.

This clonotype appeared many times. At one of its ends the junction is not consistent with the germline gene, which may arise from a read error. This chain links TRBV28 with TRBJ1-2; 7 bases are a match to TRBD1. CDR3 size: 13 residues. Germline loops: CDR1 MDHEN, CDR2 SYDVKM. In nucleotides, the CDR3 is TGCGCCAGCAGTCCAGGGGGAGGCTATGGCTACACCTTC. It yields the protein CASSPGGGYGYTF.

V is TRBV28 and J is TRBJ2-6; TRBD1 matches at 8 bases. This CDR3 region has 18 residues. CDR1 and CDR2 from the germline V gene are MDHEN and SYDVKM. The V segment lost 3 bases and the J segment 2 bases; nucleotides outside the gene matches: 9. This CDR3 reads CASSFPPGGFTGANVLTF. The CDR3 DNA is TGTGCCAGCAGTTTTCCGCCAGGGGGCTTCACTGGGGCCAACGTCCTGACTTTC.